These T cell receptor beta chains were read from a single sample in a study of cytomegalovirus exposure and HLA in healthy donors. Method: immunoSEQ multiplex PCR; TCRdb's copy keeps in-frame clones and lacks some. Among over 70,000 clones listed, about 80% were seen once. Material: PBMCs. The receptors come from a male donor in good health and CMV-seronegative. The CDR3 runs from the conserved cysteine through the conserved F or W. Each record gives: clone size, V gene, J gene, D gene, CDR3 DNA, CDR3 protein. D genes are given only for firm matches. Size is stated for part of the rows, as once, few or many counts, or as a class when the clone is expanded.

clone_size: NA
v_call: TRBV4-3
j_call: TRBJ1-2
d_call: NA
cdr3_nt: TGCGCCAGCAGCCAAGTTCAGGGTAACTATGGCTACACCTTC
cdr3_aa: CASSQVQGNYGYTF

clone_size: NA
v_call: TRBV10-3
j_call: TRBJ2-1
d_call: TRBD1
cdr3_nt: TGTGCCATCGGACAGGGGGCGCGGAATGAGCAGTTCTTC
cdr3_aa: CAIGQGARNEQFF

clone_size: NA
v_call: TRBV11-2
j_call: TRBJ2-1
d_call: TRBD2
cdr3_nt: TGTGCCAGCAGCTTAGGGAAGGGACTAGCGATAGATGAGCAGTTCTTC
cdr3_aa: CASSLGKGLAIDEQFF

clone_size: NA
v_call: TRBV11-2
j_call: TRBJ2-1
d_call: TRBD1
cdr3_nt: TGTGCCAGCAGCTTTTGGACAGGGGGCCACAATGAGCAGTTCTTC
cdr3_aa: CASSFWTGGHNEQFF

clone_size: NA
v_call: TRBV7-2
j_call: TRBJ2-1
d_call: TRBD2
cdr3_nt: TGTGCCAGCAGCCCCGTAGGGCTAGCGGGAAGGAGCTCCTACAATGAGCAGTTCTTC
cdr3_aa: CASSPVGLAGRSSYNEQFF

clone_size: NA
v_call: TRBV11-2
j_call: TRBJ2-5
d_call: TRBD1
cdr3_nt: TGTGCCAGCAGCGCACTCAACAGGGGCGTCGGGGAGACCCAGTACTTC
cdr3_aa: CASSALNRGVGETQYF

clone_size: NA
v_call: TRBV5-1
j_call: TRBJ1-5
d_call: TRBD1
cdr3_nt: TGCGCCAGCAGCTCGGGGGTACCCGGGACAGGGGAAACCCAGCATTTT
cdr3_aa: CASSSGVPGTGETQHF

clone_size: NA
v_call: TRBV19
j_call: TRBJ1-5
d_call: NA
cdr3_nt: TGTGCCAGTAGTACGGACAAACAGCCCCAGCATTTT
cdr3_aa: CASSTDKQPQHF

clone_size: NA
v_call: TRBV7-3
j_call: TRBJ1-3
d_call: NA
cdr3_nt: TGTGCCAGCAGCCCGGACGGACATACCATATATTTT
cdr3_aa: CASSPDGHTIYF

clone_size: NA
v_call: TRBV19
j_call: TRBJ2-3
d_call: TRBD2
cdr3_nt: TGTGCCAGTAGGGCGGCGGGAGGGACTTTCACAGATACGCAGTATTTT
cdr3_aa: CASRAAGGTFTDTQYF

clone_size: NA
v_call: TRBV27
j_call: TRBJ2-7
d_call: NA
cdr3_nt: TGTGCCAGCAGTTTATCTTTCAGGAACGGTCAGGGAATCAACGAGCAGTACTTC
cdr3_aa: CASSLSFRNGQGINEQYF

clone_size: NA
v_call: TRBV7-2
j_call: TRBJ2-7
d_call: TRBD2
cdr3_nt: TGTGCCAGCAGCTTGACCGGGACTATCTACGAGCAGTACTTC
cdr3_aa: CASSLTGTIYEQYF

clone_size: once
v_call: TRBV18
j_call: TRBJ2-1
d_call: NA
cdr3_nt: TGTGCCAGCTCTCCGAGAAACAGGGAGTTAGGCGATGAGCAGTTCTTC
cdr3_aa: CASSPRNRELGDEQFF

clone_size: few
v_call: TRBV7-7
j_call: TRBJ2-1
d_call: TRBD2
cdr3_nt: TGTGCTAGCAGCTTAGAAGTCCTAGCGGGGGGCGAGGGTGAGCAGTTCTTC
cdr3_aa: CASSLEVLAGGEGEQFF

clone_size: NA
v_call: TRBV28
j_call: TRBJ2-7
d_call: NA
cdr3_nt: TGTGCCAGCAGTTTACTTTCCTACGAGCAGTACTTC
cdr3_aa: CASSLLSYEQYF

clone_size: NA
v_call: TRBV5-8
j_call: TRBJ1-4
d_call: NA
cdr3_nt: TGTGCCAGCAGGCTAAACAGGGTCGCAACTAATGAAAAACTGTTTTTT
cdr3_aa: CASRLNRVATNEKLFF

clone_size: NA
v_call: TRBV11-2
j_call: TRBJ1-5
d_call: TRBD1
cdr3_nt: TGTGCCAGCAGCTTAGACAGGGGGCTGGATCAGCCCCAGCATTTT
cdr3_aa: CASSLDRGLDQPQHF

clone_size: NA
v_call: TRBV29-1
j_call: TRBJ2-1
d_call: TRBD1
cdr3_nt: TGCAGCGTTGGGGGCAGGGGGACCTACAATGAGCAGTTCTTC
cdr3_aa: CSVGGRGTYNEQFF

clone_size: NA
v_call: TRBV27
j_call: TRBJ2-1
d_call: NA
cdr3_nt: TGTGCCAGCCGACGGGGGTACAATGAGCAGTTCTTC
cdr3_aa: CASRRGYNEQFF

clone_size: NA
v_call: TRBV28
j_call: TRBJ2-7
d_call: TRBD1
cdr3_nt: TGTGCCACCGAACACCCCGGGACAGGGTATTACGAGCAGTACTTC
cdr3_aa: CATEHPGTGYYEQYF

clone_size: once
v_call: TRBV7-9
j_call: TRBJ2-3
d_call: NA
cdr3_nt: TGTGCCAGCAGCTCCGGTCGTGGGCTCACAGATACGCAGTATTTT
cdr3_aa: CASSSGRGLTDTQYF

clone_size: NA
v_call: TRBV19
j_call: TRBJ1-5
d_call: TRBD1
cdr3_nt: TGTGCCAGTAGGGGGACAGGTATTCCGCCCCAGCATTTT
cdr3_aa: CASRGTGIPPQHF

clone_size: NA
v_call: TRBV15
j_call: TRBJ2-7
d_call: TRBD1
cdr3_nt: TGTGCCACCAAGAGTGTGAGGACAGGCGTCTACGAGCAGTACTTC
cdr3_aa: CATKSVRTGVYEQYF

clone_size: NA
v_call: TRBV29-1
j_call: TRBJ2-1
d_call: NA
cdr3_nt: TGCAGCTCCGACGGTTTAGCGGACTACAATGAGCAGTTCTTC
cdr3_aa: CSSDGLADYNEQFF

clone_size: NA
v_call: TRBV9
j_call: TRBJ2-2
d_call: TRBD2
cdr3_nt: TGTGCCAGCAGCGTAGCCGGGGGGGGAGTCACCGGGGAGCTGTTTTTT
cdr3_aa: CASSVAGGGVTGELFF

clone_size: NA
v_call: TRBV4-1
j_call: TRBJ2-5
d_call: NA
cdr3_nt: TGCGCCAGCAGCCACGGTAGAGCAGGCTACCAAGAGACCCAGTACTTC
cdr3_aa: CASSHGRAGYQETQYF

clone_size: NA
v_call: TRBV28
j_call: TRBJ2-7
d_call: NA
cdr3_nt: TGTGCCAGCAGTACCTTAGCGTGGGGGACAAGTTACGAGCAGTACTTC
cdr3_aa: CASSTLAWGTSYEQYF

clone_size: once
v_call: TRBV10-2
j_call: TRBJ2-7
d_call: NA
cdr3_nt: TGCGCCAGCAGGCCGGGGTCCTACGAGCAGTACTTC
cdr3_aa: CASRPGSYEQYF

clone_size: NA
v_call: TRBV7-8
j_call: TRBJ2-7
d_call: NA
cdr3_nt: TGTGCCAGCAGCTGGGGAACAGGGAAAAACGGCATCCACGAGCAGTACTTC
cdr3_aa: CASSWGTGKNGIHEQYF

clone_size: few
v_call: TRBV7-8
j_call: TRBJ2-7
d_call: TRBD1
cdr3_nt: TGTGCCAGCAGCAGACCAAGGGACAGGGCCTACGAGCAGTACTTC
cdr3_aa: CASSRPRDRAYEQYF

clone_size: NA
v_call: TRBV7-9
j_call: TRBJ2-7
d_call: NA
cdr3_nt: TGTGCCAGCAGCAGAGGGGGACGACGCACCGAGCAGTACTTC
cdr3_aa: CASSRGGRRTEQYF

clone_size: NA
v_call: TRBV11-3
j_call: TRBJ2-2
d_call: TRBD1
cdr3_nt: TGTGCCAGCAGCTTAAGGGACAGAGGAACCGGGGAGCTGTTTTTT
cdr3_aa: CASSLRDRGTGELFF

clone_size: NA
v_call: TRBV29-1
j_call: TRBJ2-3
d_call: NA
cdr3_nt: TGCAGCATTGGGGACTTCAGCACAGATACGCAGTATTTT
cdr3_aa: CSIGDFSTDTQYF

clone_size: once
v_call: TRBV10-2
j_call: TRBJ2-3
d_call: TRBD2
cdr3_nt: TGCGCCAGCAGTGGGGGACTAGCGGGTAGCACAGATACGCAGTATTTT
cdr3_aa: CASSGGLAGSTDTQYF

clone_size: NA
v_call: TRBV9
j_call: TRBJ2-5
d_call: NA
cdr3_nt: TGTGCCAGCAGCCAAGAGGTTTTCGGAGAGACCCAGTACTTC
cdr3_aa: CASSQEVFGETQYF

clone_size: NA
v_call: TRBV11-2
j_call: TRBJ2-2
d_call: TRBD2
cdr3_nt: TGTGCCAGCAGCTTTGGGGGGGCCGGGGAGCTGTTTTTT
cdr3_aa: CASSFGGAGELFF

clone_size: few
v_call: TRBV27
j_call: TRBJ1-5
d_call: TRBD1
cdr3_nt: TGTGCCAGCAGGTCAGACAGGGGGAATCAGCCCCAGCATTTT
cdr3_aa: CASRSDRGNQPQHF